This T cell receptor (beta chain) was identified in a study of OX40 agonist ivuxolimab in advanced cancers. Study in general: The study treated patients with ivuxolimab, an agonistic anti-OX40 (CD134) antibody.

A single count supports this clone. Trimming removed 3 bases at V and 5 bases at J, with 10 bases between. CDR3 size: 13 residues. CDR1 SEHNR and CDR2 FQNEAQ come from the germline V gene (reference sequence). Generated by immunoSEQ multiplex PCR, the TCRdb table keeps only in-frame clones and is missing some. The table shows 65,000 to 80,000 clones, with about nine tenths occurring only once. Here the sequenced sample was CD4+ or CD8+ T cells sorted from blood, taken in a trial of the OX40 agonist ivuxolimab. The rearrangement joins TRBV7-9 to TRBJ2-5, with D uncertain. This sequence was found in an adult with an advanced solid tumor such as melanoma, head and neck, liver or kidney cancer. CDR3 bases: TGTGCCAGCAGCTTGGACCCGATGGAGACCCAGTACTTC. This translates into CASSLDPMETQYF.